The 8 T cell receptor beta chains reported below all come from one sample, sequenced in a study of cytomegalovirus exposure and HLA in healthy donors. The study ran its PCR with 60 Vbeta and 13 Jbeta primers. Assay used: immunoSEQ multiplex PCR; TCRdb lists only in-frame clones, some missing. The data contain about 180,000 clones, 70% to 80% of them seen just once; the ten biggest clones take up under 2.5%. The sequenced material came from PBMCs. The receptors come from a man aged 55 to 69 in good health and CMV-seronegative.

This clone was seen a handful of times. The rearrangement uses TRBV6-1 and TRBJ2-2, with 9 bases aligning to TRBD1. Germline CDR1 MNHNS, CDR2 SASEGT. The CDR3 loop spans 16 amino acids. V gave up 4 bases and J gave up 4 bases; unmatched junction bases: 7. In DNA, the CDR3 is TGTGCCAGCAGTGTTCAACAGGGGGCGGGCACCGGGGAGCTGTTTTTT. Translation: CASSVQQGAGTGELFF.

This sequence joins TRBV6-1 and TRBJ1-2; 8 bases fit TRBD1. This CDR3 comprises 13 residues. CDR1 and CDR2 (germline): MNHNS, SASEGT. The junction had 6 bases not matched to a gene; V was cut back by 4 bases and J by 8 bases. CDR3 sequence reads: CASSVQGGIGYTF. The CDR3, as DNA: TGTGCCAGCAGTGTACAGGGGGGCATCGGCTACACCTTC.

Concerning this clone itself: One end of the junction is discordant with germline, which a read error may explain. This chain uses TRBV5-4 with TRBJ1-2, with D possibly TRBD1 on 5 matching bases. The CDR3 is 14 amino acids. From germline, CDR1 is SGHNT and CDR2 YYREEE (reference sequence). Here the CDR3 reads CASSSPVGDYGYPF. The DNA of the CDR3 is TGTGCCAGCAGCTCACCTGTGGGGGACTATGGCTACCCCTTC.

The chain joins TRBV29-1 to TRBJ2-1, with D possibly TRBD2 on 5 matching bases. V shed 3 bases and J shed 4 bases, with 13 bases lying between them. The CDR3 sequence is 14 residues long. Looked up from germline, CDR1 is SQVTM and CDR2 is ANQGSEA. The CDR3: CSVDTGDVYNEQFF. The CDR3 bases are TGCAGCGTTGATACCGGGGATGTGTACAATGAGCAGTTCTTC.

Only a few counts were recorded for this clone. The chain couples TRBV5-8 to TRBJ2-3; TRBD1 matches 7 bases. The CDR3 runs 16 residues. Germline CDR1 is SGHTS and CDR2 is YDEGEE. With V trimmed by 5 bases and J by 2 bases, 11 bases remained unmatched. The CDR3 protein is CASSSNRDSLTDTQYF. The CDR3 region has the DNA TGTGCCAGCAGTTCTAACCGGGACAGTCTCACAGATACGCAGTATTTT.

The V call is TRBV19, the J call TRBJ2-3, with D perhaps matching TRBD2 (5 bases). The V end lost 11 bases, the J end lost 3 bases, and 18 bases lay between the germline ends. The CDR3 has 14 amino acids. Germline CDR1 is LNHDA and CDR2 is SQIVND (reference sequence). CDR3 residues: CASGWASGTDTQYF. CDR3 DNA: TGTGCCTCTGGCTGGGCAAGCGGTACAGATACGCAGTATTTT.

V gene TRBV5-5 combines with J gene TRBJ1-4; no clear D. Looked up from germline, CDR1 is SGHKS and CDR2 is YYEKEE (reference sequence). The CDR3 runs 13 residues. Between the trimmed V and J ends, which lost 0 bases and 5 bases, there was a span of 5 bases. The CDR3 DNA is TGTGCCAGCAGCTTGGGTCTCAATGAAAAACTGTTTTTT. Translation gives CASSLGLNEKLFF.

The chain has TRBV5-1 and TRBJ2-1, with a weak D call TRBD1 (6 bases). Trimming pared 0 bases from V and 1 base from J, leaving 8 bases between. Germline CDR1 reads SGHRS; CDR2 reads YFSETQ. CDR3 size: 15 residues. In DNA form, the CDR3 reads TGCGCCAGCAGCTTGGCTGGACAGTCCTACAATGAGCAGTTCTTC. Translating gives CASSLAGQSYNEQFF. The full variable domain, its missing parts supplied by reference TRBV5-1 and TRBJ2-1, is KAGVTQTPRYLIKTRGQQVTLSCSPISGHRSVSWYQQTPGQGLQFLFEYFSETQRNKGNFPGRFSGRQFSNSRSEMNVSTLELGDSALYLCASSLAGQSYNEQFFGPGTRLTVL.